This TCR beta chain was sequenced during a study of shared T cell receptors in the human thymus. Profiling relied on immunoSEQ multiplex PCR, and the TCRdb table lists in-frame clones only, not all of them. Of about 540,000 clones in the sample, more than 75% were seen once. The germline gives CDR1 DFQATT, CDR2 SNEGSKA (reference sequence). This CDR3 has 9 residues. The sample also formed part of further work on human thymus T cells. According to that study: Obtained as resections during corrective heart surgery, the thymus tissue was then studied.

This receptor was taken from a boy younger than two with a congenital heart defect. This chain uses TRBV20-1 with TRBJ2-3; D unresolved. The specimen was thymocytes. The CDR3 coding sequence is TGCAGCCCGTCGGATACGCAGTATTTT. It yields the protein CSPSDTQYF.